One and the same sample provided the 17 T cell receptor beta chains below, sequenced in a study of cytomegalovirus exposure and HLA in healthy donors. Both 60 Vbeta primers and 13 Jbeta primers went into the PCR. Clones were sequenced by immunoSEQ multiplex PCR, and TCRdb holds only the in-frame ones, with some missing. Counted here are 150,000 to 170,000 clones, around 74% occurring once; the ten biggest clones make up over 1.2%. Sequencing input: PBMCs. The receptors come from a man between 18 and 29 years old in good health and CMV-seronegative.

This chain uses TRBV10-1 with TRBJ2-7; D is undetermined. Germline V gene lookup returns CDR1 WNHNN and CDR2 SYGVQD (reference sequence). The CDR3 totals 13 residues. V lost 5 bases and J lost 3, with 11 bases in between. The CDR3 region is CASSRAVNYEQYF. CDR3 in DNA: TGCGCCAGCAGTAGAGCCGTAAACTACGAGCAGTACTTC.

V usage is TRBV10-3 and J usage is TRBJ2-5, with 8 nucleotides matching TRBD1. The length of the CDR3 is 14 residues. V trimming: 7 bases; J trimming: 3 bases; junction bases outside the gene matches: 7. Germline lookup yields CDR1 ENHRY and CDR2 SYGVKD. This chain's CDR3 is CAIKEDRAEETQYF. The CDR3 DNA is TGTGCCATCAAAGAGGACAGGGCGGAAGAGACCCAGTACTTC.

The V and J genes are TRBV30 and TRBJ2-1; 16 bases are a match to TRBD2. This CDR3 is 17 amino acids long. Germline CDR1 is GTSNPN and CDR2 is SVGIG (reference sequence). The V segment lost 3 bases and the J segment 8 bases; nucleotides outside the gene matches: 10. CDR3 nucleotide sequence: TGTGCCTGGAGCGTCGGGACTAGCGGGAGGGCCGGCGATGAGCAGTTCTTC. This codes for CAWSVGTSGRAGDEQFF.

The chain couples TRBV6-5 to TRBJ2-7, with TRBD2 as a possible D gene (5 bases). CDR3 size: 14 residues. The germline V gene has CDR1 MNHEY and CDR2 SVGAGI. Deletions cut 2 bases from V and 5 bases from J, with 13 bases between. CDR3: CASSYGSLGNEQYF. CDR3 DNA: TGTGCCAGCAGTTACGGGAGCCTGGGAAACGAGCAGTACTTC.

The chain couples TRBV7-2 to TRBJ2-3; TRBD2 might be the D (6 bases). V lost 4 bases and J 1 base, leaving 12 bases between the germline ends. The germline V gene encodes CDR1 SGHTA and CDR2 FQGNSA. The CDR3 contains 15 residues. This CDR3 is CASSSRGGGTDTQYF. CDR3 in DNA: TGTGCCAGCAGCTCAAGAGGAGGGGGCACAGATACGCAGTATTTT. Together with reference TRBV7-2 and TRBJ2-3, the CDR3 gives the full variable domain: GAGVSQSPSNKVTEKGKDVELRCDPISGHTALYWYRQSLGQGLEFLIYFQGNSAPDKSGLPSDRFSAERTGGSVSTLTIQRTQQEDSAVYLCASSSRGGGTDTQYFGPGTRLTVL.

The chain links TRBV19 to TRBJ2-4; 8 bases are a match to TRBD2. Per the germline V gene, CDR1 is LNHDA and CDR2 is SQIVND (reference sequence). The V segment lost 5 bases and the J segment 0 bases; nucleotides outside the gene matches: 6. The CDR3 consists of 16 residues. The CDR3 DNA is TGTGCCAGTAGTTCAGCGGGAGTACTAGCCAAAAACATTCAGTACTTC. Residues: CASSSAGVLAKNIQYF.

The chain has TRBV11-2 and TRBJ2-2; TRBD1 aligns across 7 bases. From germline, CDR1 is SGHAT and CDR2 FQNNGV. J was trimmed by 0 bases and V by 4 bases; bases with no gene match: 11. This CDR3 region has 18 residues. The CDR3: CASSSIMTGSPNTGELFF. DNA for the CDR3: TGTGCCAGCAGCTCGATAATGACAGGGTCTCCGAACACCGGGGAGCTGTTTTTT.

This clone was seen a few times. This chain links TRBV9 with TRBJ2-7; maybe TRBD2 (6 bases). Per the germline V gene, CDR1 is SGDLS and CDR2 is YYNGEE. The V end was cut by 4 bases, the J end by 5 bases, with 16 bases between. The CDR3 is 14 amino acids. CDR3 sequence: CASSPGGGWDEQYF. CDR3 DNA: TGTGCCAGCAGCCCTGGTGGGGGGTGGGACGAGCAGTACTTC. The full variable domain, in which reference TRBV9 and TRBJ2-7 provide the parts outside the CDR3, is DSGVTQTPKHLITATGQRVTLRCSPRSGDLSVYWYQQSLDQGLQFLIQYYNGEERAKGNILERFSAQQFPDLHSELNLSSLELGDSALYFCASSPGGGWDEQYFGPGTRLTVT.

In its sample, this clone was seen a few times. The CDR3 reads CASSLGASGVYEQYF. The DNA of the CDR3 is TGTGCCAGCAGCTTAGGGGCTAGCGGGGTCTACGAGCAGTACTTC. The J gene is TRBJ2-7, the V gene TRBV11-2; 9 bases agree with TRBD2. Germline V gene sequence: CDR1 SGHAT, CDR2 FQNNGV. V dropped 1 base and J dropped 3; count of bases not matched to a gene: 4. This CDR3 comprises 15 residues.

The genes are TRBV5-4 and TRBJ2-7, with D uncertain. V was cut by 4 bases and J by 0 bases, with 8 bases left in between. CDR3 length: 13 amino acids. CDR1 is SGHNT, CDR2 YYREEE, per germline (reference sequence). CDR3 amino acids: CASSNPGSYEQYF. The CDR3 nucleotides read TGTGCCAGCAGCAATCCGGGCTCCTACGAGCAGTACTTC.

This clone has only one observation. The chain combines TRBV9 with TRBJ2-3, with a weak D call TRBD1 (6 bases). The CDR3 spans 15 residues. V lost 3 bases and J lost 0, with 11 bases in between. Germline V gene data show CDR1 as SGDLS and CDR2 as YYNGEE. For the CDR3, the DNA is TGTGCCAGCAGCGGACAGGCGGTAAGCACAGATACGCAGTATTTT. Amino acids: CASSGQAVSTDTQYF. Drawing the rest from reference TRBV9 and TRBJ2-3, the complete variable domain is DSGVTQTPKHLITATGQRVTLRCSPRSGDLSVYWYQQSLDQGLQFLIQYYNGEERAKGNILERFSAQQFPDLHSELNLSSLELGDSALYFCASSGQAVSTDTQYFGPGTRLTVL.

The chain employs TRBV2 and TRBJ2-7; TRBD2 aligns across 11 bases. The germline CDR1 and CDR2 sequences are SNHLY and FYNNEI. V was clipped by 6 bases and J by 6 bases; unmatched bases: 13. This CDR3 has 16 amino acids. Here the CDR3 reads CASSLSPGLAGGEQYF. The CDR3 region has the DNA TGTGCCAGCAGCCTAAGCCCCGGACTAGCGGGCGGCGAGCAGTACTTC.

This clone occurred a few times. V gene TRBV7-9 combines with J gene TRBJ2-1, with D unclear. Trimming shortened V by 5 bases and J by 9 bases, and 14 bases separated the two germline ends. There are 13 residues in the CDR3. Germline V lookup: CDR1 SEHNR, CDR2 FQNEAQ (reference sequence). CDR3 in amino acids: CASSLLIRGEQFF. The CDR3 bases are TGTGCCAGCAGCCTATTAATCCGAGGTGAGCAGTTCTTC.

The genes are TRBV5-4 and TRBJ2-4; 8 bases agree with TRBD2. The CDR3 sequence is 17 residues long. The V and J ends lost 4 bases and 0 bases, in that order; junction bases with no gene match: 9. Germline assignment: CDR1 SGHNT and CDR2 YYREEE (reference sequence). This CDR3 reads CASSPPTSGLAKNIQYF. The CDR3 DNA follows: TGTGCCAGCAGCCCCCCCACTAGCGGCTTAGCCAAAAACATTCAGTACTTC.

The genes are TRBV5-4 and TRBJ2-2; a weak D match, TRBD1 (5 bases). CDR3 length: 15 residues. Germline V lookup: CDR1 SGHNT, CDR2 YYREEE (reference sequence). V lost 2 bases and J lost 1, with 9 bases in between. As DNA, the CDR3 is TGTGCCAGCAGCTTTGGACAAATGAACACCGGGGAGCTGTTTTTT. Protein product: CASSFGQMNTGELFF.

This rearrangement joins TRBV6-5 to TRBJ2-2, with D possibly being TRBD1 (5 bases). The CDR3 consists of 14 residues. V gave up 4 bases and J gave up 4 bases, with 10 bases separating them. Germline V CDR1 and CDR2: MNHEY, SVGAGI. CDR3 region: CASSWQGSTGELFF. The CDR3 DNA reads TGTGCCAGCAGTTGGCAGGGCTCCACCGGGGAGCTGTTTTTT.

This chain joins TRBV4-3 and TRBJ1-5; 10 nucleotides agree with TRBD1. Germline V gene sequence: CDR1 LGHNA, CDR2 YSLEER. This CDR3 has 15 amino acids. With 0 bases clipped from V and 5 bases from J, the junction kept 1 base outside the gene matches. The CDR3 reads CASSQDGTGDQPQHF. The CDR3 DNA follows: TGCGCCAGCAGCCAAGATGGGACAGGGGATCAGCCCCAGCATTTT.